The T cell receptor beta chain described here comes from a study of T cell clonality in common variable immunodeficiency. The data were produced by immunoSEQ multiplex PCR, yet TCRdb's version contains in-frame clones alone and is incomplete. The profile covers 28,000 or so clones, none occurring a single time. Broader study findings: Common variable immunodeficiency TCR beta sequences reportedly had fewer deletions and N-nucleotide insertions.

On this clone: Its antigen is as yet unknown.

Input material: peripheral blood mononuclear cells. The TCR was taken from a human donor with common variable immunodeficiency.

This CDR3 is CASQGYVNTEAFF. The sequenced part of the CDR3 DNA is TGTGCCAGCCAGGGTTATGTGAACACTGAA. The chain combines TRBV2 with TRBJ1-1, with TRBD1 as a possible D gene (5 bases). The read comes to an end 3 residues before the CDR3 does, leaving the germline J gene to fill in the end. Deletions cut 8 bases from V and 0 bases from J, with 10 bases between. The CDR3 spans 13 residues. From germline, CDR1 is SNHLY and CDR2 FYNNEI.